Listed below are T cell receptor beta chains from one sample, sequenced in a study of shared clonotypes between healthy human individuals. Data came from immunoSEQ multiplex PCR; TCRdb stores just in-frame clones and leaves some out. The data contain more than 2 million clones, about 94% of them singletons. Sequencing used naive CD8+ T cells from PBMCs. These receptors were taken from a man aged 18 to 30 in good health. Some clones in this sample may be carry-over from other donors' samples. CDR3s include the opening cysteine and the closing phenylalanine or tryptophan. Fields, in order: clone size, V gene, D gene, J gene, CDR3 protein, CDR3 DNA. The D gene is left open where the match is weak. Size tells how often a clone was seen (once, few, many) or the class of an expanded clone, and some rows leave it out.

>-|TRBV2|TRBD1|TRBJ2-7
CASRPDRGTTYEQYF
TGTGCCAGCAGGCCCGACAGGGGGACTACCTACGAGCAGTACTTC
>-|TRBV19|-|TRBJ1-2
CASSPNFFVYGYTF
TGTGCCAGTAGCCCGAACTTTTTTGTCTACGGCTACACCTTC
>-|TRBV19|-|TRBJ2-5
CASSIEGGGTQYF
TGTGCCAGTAGTATAGAAGGGGGTGGGACCCAGTACTTC
>-|TRBV2|-|TRBJ2-1
CASSDPSRVETLNEQFF
TGTGCCAGCAGTGACCCATCGCGCGTGGAAACGTTGAATGAGCAGTTCTTC
>-|TRBV30|-|TRBJ1-1
CAWTLGTDEAFF
TGTGCCTGGACCCTCGGGACTGATGAAGCTTTCTTT
>-|TRBV7-9|-|TRBJ2-3
CASSLARASTDTQYF
TGTGCCAGCAGCTTAGCGAGGGCTAGCACAGATACGCAGTATTTT
>few|TRBV29-1|-|TRBJ2-1
CSVDRGNEQFF
TGCAGCGTTGACAGGGGCAATGAGCAGTTCTTC
>-|TRBV7-8|-|TRBJ2-3
CASSSPSGDTQYF
TGTGCCAGCAGCTCCCCGTCGGGGGATACGCAGTATTTT
>-|TRBV7-9|TRBD2|TRBJ2-1
CASSLAVSGTYNEQFF
TGTGCCAGCAGCTTGGCCGTGAGCGGGACCTACAATGAGCAGTTCTTC
>-|TRBV27|TRBD2|TRBJ2-1
CASSLSAPSGRPNEQFF
TGTGCCAGCAGTTTATCGGCACCTAGCGGGAGACCCAATGAGCAGTTCTTC
>-|TRBV27|-|TRBJ2-7
CASSYEGGTYEQYF
TGTGCCAGCAGTTACGAGGGAGGAACCTACGAGCAGTACTTC